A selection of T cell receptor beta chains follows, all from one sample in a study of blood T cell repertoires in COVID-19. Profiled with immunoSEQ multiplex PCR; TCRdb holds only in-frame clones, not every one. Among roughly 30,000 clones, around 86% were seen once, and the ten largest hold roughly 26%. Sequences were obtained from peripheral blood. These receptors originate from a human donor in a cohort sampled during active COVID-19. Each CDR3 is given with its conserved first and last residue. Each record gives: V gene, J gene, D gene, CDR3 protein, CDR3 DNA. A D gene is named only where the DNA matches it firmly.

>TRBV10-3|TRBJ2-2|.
CAISRRGDTGELFF
TGTGCCATCAGTCGCAGGGGGGACACCGGGGAGCTGTTTTTT
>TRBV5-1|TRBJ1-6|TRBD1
CASKTRTGDLSPLHF
TGCGCCAGCAAAACCCGGACAGGGGATCTTTCACCCCTCCACTTT
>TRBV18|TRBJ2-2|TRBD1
CASSPGTGRTGELFF
TGTGCCAGCTCACCGGGGACAGGGAGGACCGGGGAGCTGTTTTTT
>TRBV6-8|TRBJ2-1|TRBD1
CASSYPPRQGESYNEQFF
TGTGCCAGCAGTTACCCCCCCCGACAGGGAGAATCCTACAATGAGCAGTTCTTC
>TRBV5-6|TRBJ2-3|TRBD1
CASSLARDRGLVF
TGTGCCAGCAGCTTGGCCCGGGACAGGGGCCTCGTGTTT
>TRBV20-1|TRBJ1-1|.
CSARAVLEAFF
TGCAGTGCTAGAGCGGTTTTAGAAGCTTTCTTT
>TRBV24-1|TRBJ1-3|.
CATSKSDGGGNTIYF
TGTGCCACCAGTAAGTCAGACGGCGGTGGAAACACCATATATTTT
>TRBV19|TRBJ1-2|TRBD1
CASSIGGQGHGYTF
TGTGCCAGTAGTATAGGAGGACAGGGGCATGGCTACACCTTC
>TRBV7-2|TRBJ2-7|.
CASSPDRLQVYEQYF
TGTGCCAGCAGCCCTGACAGACTTCAGGTCTACGAGCAGTACTTC
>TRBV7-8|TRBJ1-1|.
CASSLRVGVNTEAFF
TGTGCCAGCAGCTTAAGGGTAGGGGTAAACACTGAAGCTTTCTTT
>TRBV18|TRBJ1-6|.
CASSPARASYNSPLHF
TGTGCCAGCTCACCCGCCAGGGCATCCTATAATTCACCCCTCCACTTT
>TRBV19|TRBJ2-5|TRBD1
CASSRTGVETQYF
TGTGCCAGTAGTCGGACAGGGGTCGAGACCCAGTACTTC
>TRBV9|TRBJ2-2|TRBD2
CASSAGDYLNTGELFF
TGTGCCAGCAGCGCCGGGGACTACCTGAACACCGGGGAGCTGTTTTTT
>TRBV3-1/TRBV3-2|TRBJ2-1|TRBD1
CASSQARDRTNEQFF
TGTGCCAGCAGCCAGGCTCGGGACAGAACTAATGAGCAGTTCTTC